This T cell receptor beta chain was sequenced for a study of T-cell memory formation after mild COVID-19 (dated by TCRdb to 2020 to 2023). Background for the entire study: Most TCR sequence clusters were specific to one of the two donors. Two young, previously healthy adult volunteers, one female and one male, were included in the cohort. In a couple of donors, T-cell clones that expanded and contracted after mild COVID-19 were followed by sequencing TCRalpha and TCRbeta repertoires longitudinally. Broad study findings and their caveats: Contracting CD4+ clones turned up mainly in the CM and EM memory subsets, whereas EMRA was where CD8+ clones were enriched. Some responding clones were detected in pre-infection memory, suggesting pre-existing cross-reactive memory T cells joined the SARS-CoV-2 response. Balanced CD4/CD8 phenotypes were observed for clones contracting from day 15 to 85, whereas a bias towards CD4+ was observed for a second wave of clones expanding from day 15 to 37. The study covered only a couple of mild cases, and larger cohorts including severe cases with pre-infection samples were considered necessary. Whether the second-wave clones peaking on day 37 were SARS-CoV-2 specific was not confirmed.

The run used an Illumina NovaSeq 6000. TCRalpha and TCRbeta cDNA libraries were constructed by 5'RACE with constant-segment primers, with sample barcodes and unique molecular identifiers being introduced. RNA was extracted from every sample with Trizol reagent. The libraries were amplified in two PCR steps, and the second step added a second sample barcode and Illumina TruSeq adapters. Sequencing of libraries was performed on an Illumina NovaSeq with 2 x 150 bp paired-end reads. In the paper's pipeline: With migec v1.2.7, reads were demultiplexed and then collapsed into UMI-guided consensus sequences. Using mixcr v2.1.11, UMI consensuses were aligned to TRA and TRB V and J templates and then assembled into clonotypes. Clonotypes were classified as expanded or contracted when called significant by both edgeR and NoisET, with noise models trained on biological replicates. For edgeR calls, the thresholds were a false discovery rate-adjusted p below 0.01 and a log2 fold-change of 1. As an exploratory analysis of dynamics, max-normalized trajectories of the 1000 most abundant clonotypes were examined with PCA combined with hierarchical clustering. The CD4 or CD8 phenotype of responding clones was assigned using the separately sequenced CD4+ and CD8+ repertoires. TCRdb passed the public sequencing reads through fastp at Q25 and MiXCR, retaining productive beta sequences. Rows merge per CDR3 protein into single entries with the most common DNA and genes. TCRdb's processing, not the authors', yielded these V and J calls. Recorded for this sample are hundreds of thousands of distinct CDR3 sequences; 25% to 30% of them occurred a single time. The ten largest clones capture 13% of the sample.

Ficoll-Paque density gradient centrifugation was the method used to isolate PBMCs. On this clonotype: Its recognized antigen is unknown. Per-base qualities were not stored, and no clone one base away is much larger.

Per the germline V gene, MNHEY is the CDR1 and SVGEGT is the CDR2. From the cysteine through the phenylalanine, the CDR3 covers 14 amino acids. Solely the CDR3 DNA is kept, with 42 bases framed from the first base. Germline trimming amounts to 5 bases on V and 2 bases on J, with 4 as the count of junction bases outside the gene matches. Sequencing input: PBMCs or a T cell subset sorted from them (not recorded which). This TCR derives from an adult woman who had mild COVID-19 (a few samples of this study predate the infection). The sample titles of this study are shuffled in the database, so cell type and time point are left out; the donor was told from shared clones. The sequence links TRBV6-2 or TRBV6-3 to TRBJ2-7; 9 bases in the middle match TRBD2. The CDR3 region has the sequence CASSIAGGTYEQYF. The DNA sequence is given as TGTGCCAGCAGTATCGCGGGGGGGACCTACGAGCAGTACTTC.